This T cell receptor beta chain was sequenced in a study of CD8 T cells in Susac syndrome. The RNA, roughly 0.45 to 1 ug, was put through reverse transcription using random hexamers. With immunoSEQ multiplex PCR, TCR beta CDR3 was amplified across 54 Vbeta and 13 Jbeta. TCRdb reprocessed the immunoSEQ multiplex PCR reads with MiXCR, giving one entry per CDR3 protein. The sample consists of 95,000 to 150,000 distinct CDR3 sequences, about 94% of them appearing once. The patients with Susac syndrome satisfied recently defined diagnostic criteria for either definite or probable disease. In germline, CDR1 is LGHDT, CDR2 YNNKEL (reference sequence). Trimming took 2 bases from V and 2 from J; bases not matched to a gene: 4. CDR3 length: 16 residues. Whole-study results and caveats: CD8+ clonal expansion in Susac was maximal in TEMRA cells and in active patients.

In the case of this clonotype: Its target is unknown.

The sample consisted of CD8+ T cells from PBMCs. This TCR was sampled from a human donor with Susac syndrome. The chain links TRBV3-1 to TRBJ2-5; 11 bases line up with TRBD2. CDR3: CASSQPGLADQETQYF. The CDR3 DNA sequence: TGTGCCAGCAGCCAACCGGGACTAGCGGATCAAGAGACCCAGTACTTC.